The rows below give T cell receptor beta chains drawn from one sample of a study of long-term antiretroviral therapy in people with HIV. Only in-frame clones appear in the TCRdb table, and some are missing; sequencing was by immunoSEQ multiplex PCR. The sample has 15,000 to 20,000 clones; 70% to 80% are singletons. The sample in question was unsorted PBMCs, obtained 2.2 years after starting antiretroviral therapy. These receptors were collected from a man aged 50-59 years with HIV. CDR3s include the opening cysteine and the closing phenylalanine or tryptophan. A D gene is named only where the DNA matches it firmly. The size entry is marked missing in some rows and otherwise reads once, few, many or a size class.

clone size	V gene	J gene	D gene	CDR3 DNA	CDR3 protein
-	TRBV9	TRBJ2-1	-	TGTGCCAGCAGCGCCAGAGGACAGTGGGGTTCCTACAATGAGCAGTTCTTC	CASSARGQWGSYNEQFF
once	TRBV10-3	TRBJ1-4	-	TGTGCCATCAGTGAAGGTGGAGGGGAACTGTTTTTT	CAISEGGGELFF
-	TRBV6-4	TRBJ2-1	TRBD2	TGTGCCAGCAGTGACTTAGGCGGGAGTGGGTACAATGAGCAGTTCTTC	CASSDLGGSGYNEQFF
-	TRBV7-9	TRBJ1-1	-	TGTGCCAGCAGCTTAGCAGGACCCGAAGCTTTCTTT	CASSLAGPEAFF
few	TRBV28	TRBJ1-5	-	TGTGCCAGCAAGGGTTTAAAACAGGGCAGTCAGCCCCAGCATTTT	CASKGLKQGSQPQHF
-	TRBV18	TRBJ2-1	TRBD2	TGTGCCAGCTCGTCGGGACTAGCGGGTTACAATGAGCAGTTCTTC	CASSSGLAGYNEQFF
-	TRBV28	TRBJ1-6	TRBD1	TGTGCCAGCAGTTCCTACAGGGGAGACAATTCACCCCTCCACTTT	CASSSYRGDNSPLHF
-	TRBV28	TRBJ2-1	TRBD2	TGTGCCAGCATCATAGGGGGACTAGCGGGAGATGGGTCCTACAATGAGCAGTTCTTC	CASIIGGLAGDGSYNEQFF
few	TRBV10-3	TRBJ1-1	-	TGTGCCATCAGGGAACAGGGTACGGCTTTCTTT	CAIREQGTAFF
-	TRBV27	TRBJ1-5	-	TGTGCCAGCAGTCCCTACAAGAATCAGCCCCAGCATTTT	CASSPYKNQPQHF
-	TRBV7-9	TRBJ2-3	TRBD2	TGTGCCAGCAGCTCCCCTCGGAAGGGACTAGCGGGAGCAGATACGCAGTATTTT	CASSSPRKGLAGADTQYF